A selection of T cell receptor beta chains follows, all from one sample in a study of identical twins. One entry per CDR3 protein results from TCRdb running MiXCR on the 5' RACE reads. Of some 500,000 distinct CDR3 sequences in the sample, 22% were seen once. In addition, the sample was reused for a study of T cells expressing NK-cell markers.

Sequencing used CD4+ T cells sorted from blood. These receptor sequences come from a woman aged 18-29 years in good health. Both conserved end residues are part of each CDR3. The D gene is left open where the match is weak. Part of the rows lack a size; the others show once, few, many or a class for expanded clones.

11 | . | TRBJ2-5 | TRBV20-1 | . | TGCAGTGCCGGGGTTCAAGAGACCCAGTACTTC | CSAGVQETQYF
13 | . | TRBJ2-2 | TRBV11-3 | . | TGTGCCAGCAGCTTTTGGGACACCGGGGAGCTGTTTTTT | CASSFWDTGELFF
13 | . | TRBJ2-1 | TRBV5-1 | TRBD1 | TGCGCCATCCTGGGACAGGGCAACAATGAGCAGTTCTTC | CAILGQGNNEQFF
14 | many | TRBJ2-2 | TRBV12-3/TRBV12-4 | . | TGTGCCAGCAGAAATAAGAGGGGAACCGGGGAGCTGTTTTTT | CASRNKRGTGELFF
15 | . | TRBJ2-1 | TRBV10-3 | TRBD1 | TGTGCCATCAGACCCCCGGGACAGGGGAGGGATGAGCAGTTCTTC | CAIRPPGQGRDEQFF
14 | . | TRBJ2-1 | TRBV18 | . | TGTGCCAGCTCACCAGGGCTAGCCCCAAATGAGCAGTTCTTC | CASSPGLAPNEQFF
14 | . | TRBJ2-3 | TRBV24-1 | . | TGTGCCACCAGTGATTCGGGGGCCACAGATACGCAGTATTTT | CATSDSGATDTQYF
13 | . | TRBJ1-3 | TRBV10-1 | . | TGCGCCAGCAGTGACCAGGCTGGAAACACCATATATTTT | CASSDQAGNTIYF
14 | . | TRBJ2-7 | TRBV20-1 | . | TGCAGTGCTAGGTCTAGAGACTACTCCTACGAGCAGTACTTC | CSARSRDYSYEQYF
14 | . | TRBJ2-4 | TRBV20-1 | TRBD1 | TGCAGTGCCTTTCGGGACAGGGGTGGGAACATTCAGTACTTC | CSAFRDRGGNIQYF
13 | few | TRBJ1-4 | TRBV27 | . | TGTGCCAGCGCAGAGACAACTAATGAAAAACTGTTTTTT | CASAETTNEKLFF
13 | . | TRBJ2-1 | TRBV6-2/TRBV6-3 | . | TGTGCCAGCACCCCCCTGCGGGGCAATGAGCAGTTCTTC | CASTPLRGNEQFF
16 | . | TRBJ2-7 | TRBV3-1 | TRBD2 | TGTGCCAGCAGCCCTTTCCCTAGCGGGAGCTCCTACGAGCAGTACTTC | CASSPFPSGSSYEQYF
15 | few | TRBJ1-2 | TRBV25-1 | . | TGTGCCAGCAGTGAAAGCACGGGTTCTAACTATGGCTACACCTTC | CASSESTGSNYGYTF
14 | . | TRBJ1-5 | TRBV7-8 | . | TGTGCCAGCAGCCCCGGACGGGGAGGTCAGCCCCAGCATTTT | CASSPGRGGQPQHF
15 | . | TRBJ2-7 | TRBV6-5 | . | TGTGCCAGCAGTTACTCGAGGGGGAGCTCCTACGAGCAGTACTTC | CASSYSRGSSYEQYF
11 | many | TRBJ2-1 | TRBV6-5 | . | TGTGCCAGTACACAGGGCAATGAGCAGTTCTTC | CASTQGNEQFF
13 | . | TRBJ1-3 | TRBV12-1 | . | TGTGCCAGCAGAGCGGGTCCTGGAAACACCATATATTTT | CASRAGPGNTIYF
15 | few | TRBJ2-7 | TRBV4-1 | . | TGCGCCAGCAGCCAAGTGGGGATAACCAGGGGCGAGCAGTACTTC | CASSQVGITRGEQYF
13 | . | TRBJ2-3 | TRBV20-1 | . | TGCAGTGCCTACCTCCACATCACAGATACGCAGTATTTT | CSAYLHITDTQYF
14 | . | TRBJ2-4 | TRBV5-6 | . | TGTGCCAGCAGCTACATGGGTGACAAAAACATTCAGTACTTC | CASSYMGDKNIQYF
15 | few | TRBJ1-2 | TRBV18 | TRBD1 | TGTGCCAGCTCACAGAAGGGACAGCCTAACTATGGCTACACCTTC | CASSQKGQPNYGYTF